This T cell receptor beta chain was found in a study of blood T cell repertoires in COVID-19. Study details: COVID-19 samples, acute and convalescent, were from the United States, Italy and Spain. T cells, B-cell-depleted T cells, or PBMCs supplied cDNA or gDNA.

The protocol was immunoSEQ multiplex PCR, while the TCRdb copy is restricted to in-frame clones and leaves out a portion. The sample lists around 270,000 clones; more than 85% were seen once. The ends lost 6 bases at V and 7 bases at J; junction bases unmatched: 9. Germline V gives CDR1 MNHEY, CDR2 SVGAGI. The CDR3 is 15 amino acids. Enrolled during active infection, Seattle patients were then followed longitudinally. V is TRBV6-5 and J is TRBJ1-6; 7 bases are shared with TRBD1. What was sequenced was peripheral blood. This receptor was identified in a person under 35 with COVID-19, enrolled during active disease. The DNA of the CDR3 is TGTGCCAGCAGCCACCGGGACAGTAAGAATTCACCCCTCCACTTT. This gives the protein CASSHRDSKNSPLHF.